The present T cell receptor beta chain was sequenced within a study of breast tumors, draining lymph nodes, adjacent tissues. CDR1 and CDR2 (germline): ENHRY, SYGVKD. Unmatched junction bases numbered 12, after V lost 2 bases and J lost 9 bases. The CDR3 has 16 amino acids. This clonotype was counted at least ten times. Its antigen is not identified. General study results and limits: Tumors had less TCR diversity than lymph nodes, more than nontumor tissue.

From the multiplex PCR reads, TCRdb called clonotypes with MiXCR, one entry per CDR3 protein. The profile covers under 300,000 distinct CDR3 sequences, with 30% to 35% appearing a single time and about 3.9% taken by the ten largest. The lymph nodes were axillary draining lymph nodes from breast cancer patients. Input material: axillary lymph node tissue. V is TRBV10-3 and J is TRBJ2-1; 8 bases align to TRBD2. This receptor was obtained from a female donor with breast cancer. Some clones in this sample may be carry-over from other donors' samples. The DNA for the CDR3 is TGTGCCATCAGTGAGAGGGTTGCGGGAGGTGGAGGTGAGCAGTTCTTC. Protein: CAISERVAGGGGEQFF.